Each of the 26 T cell receptor beta chains below was sequenced from the same sample in a study of OX40 agonist ivuxolimab in advanced cancers. Measured with immunoSEQ multiplex PCR; TCRdb has only the in-frame clones, and not every one. The table records 85,000 to 100,000 clones, around 94% of them present only once. Source: CD4+ or CD8+ T cells sorted from blood, taken in a trial of the OX40 agonist ivuxolimab. Receptors originate from an adult with an advanced solid tumor such as melanoma, head and neck, liver or kidney cancer.

The V call is TRBV23-1, the J call TRBJ2-7; TRBD1 matches at 8 bases. TRBV23-1 falls under the ORF class, with uncertain function. The CDR3 extends over 16 amino acids. V shed 2 bases, J shed 2 bases, and the junction held 8 bases outside the gene matches. This CDR3 is CASSQPPRGQAYEQYF. The CDR3 bases are TGCGCCAGCAGTCAACCCCCCCGGGGACAGGCCTACGAGCAGTACTTC.

V is TRBV7-9 and J is TRBJ1-4, with a tentative D call TRBD1 (5 bases). Trimming cost V 1 base and J 8 bases, with 11 bases left between them. This CDR3 is built from 14 residues. The germline gives CDR1 SEHNR, CDR2 FQNEAQ (reference sequence). The CDR3 DNA reads TGTGCCAGCAGCTTAGTAGGGGCCGGGGAAAAACTGTTTTTT. The encoded protein is CASSLVGAGEKLFF.

The CDR3 nucleotides read TGTGCCAGTATTCCGACAGGGGGCCTATCGGGGGCTGAAGCTTTCTTT. The encoded protein is CASIPTGGLSGAEAFF. This chain joins TRBV19 and TRBJ1-1, with TRBD1 matching 10 bases. Losses at the gene ends were 7 bases for V and 6 bases for J; bases not matched to a gene: 14. Germline V gene sequence: CDR1 LNHDA, CDR2 SQIVND (reference sequence). The CDR3 length is 16 residues.

The genes are TRBV6-5 and TRBJ2-7; 9 nucleotides match TRBD1. CDR1 and CDR2 (germline): MNHEY, SVGAGI. The V segment lost 5 bases and the J segment 2 bases; nucleotides outside the gene matches: 4. This CDR3 has 14 residues. In nucleotides, the CDR3 is TGTGCCAGCAGTCTACAGGGGGCCCCCTACGAGCAGTACTTC. It specifies CASSLQGAPYEQYF.

CDR3 nucleotide sequence: TGTGCCAGCTCACCGGTCTTCAATCAGCCCCAGCATTTT. As protein: CASSPVFNQPQHF. The chain uses TRBV18 and TRBJ1-5; D is unclear. CDR3 length: 13 residues. The V and J ends lost 3 bases and 3 bases respectively, with 6 bases between them. CDR1 KGHSH and CDR2 LQKENI come from the germline V gene. Filled out from reference TRBV18 and TRBJ1-5, the complete variable domain reads NAGVMQNPRHLVRRRGQEARLRCSPMKGHSHVYWYRQLPEEGLKFMVYLQKENIIDESGMPKERFSAEFPKEGPSILRIQQVVRGDSAAYFCASSPVFNQPQHFGDGTRLSIL.

The genes are TRBV6-4 and TRBJ1-1; D is unclear. CDR1 and CDR2 (germline): MRHNA, SNTAGT. The CDR3 loop spans 13 amino acids. Between the trimmed V and J ends, which lost 6 bases and 4 bases, there was a span of 12 bases. CDR3: CASSTLWGTEAFF. The CDR3 DNA reads TGTGCCAGCAGCACCCTATGGGGCACTGAAGCTTTCTTT.

This clone was recorded only once. The chain has TRBV27 and TRBJ2-5; 8 bases map to TRBD1. Trimming removed 8 bases from V and 4 bases from J; junction bases left unmatched: 3. This CDR3 has 12 residues. The germline gives CDR1 MNHEY, CDR2 SMNVEV (reference sequence). The CDR3 spells CASDRGPETQYF. CDR3 sequence (DNA): TGTGCCAGCGACAGGGGCCCAGAGACCCAGTACTTC.

The CDR3 spells CASSRSGTSGELPYEQYF. The CDR3 nucleotides are TGTGCCAGCAGCCGTTCCGGGACTAGCGGAGAACTTCCCTACGAGCAGTACTTC. V usage is TRBV4-2 and J usage is TRBJ2-7, with 11 positions matching TRBD2. The length of the CDR3 is 18 residues. The germline V gene encodes CDR1 LGHNA and CDR2 YNFKEQ. Losses at the gene ends were 4 bases for V and 2 bases for J; bases not matched to a gene: 13.

The V and J genes are TRBV19 and TRBJ2-3; TRBD1 matches 7 bases. This CDR3 is built from 13 residues. V dropped 9 bases and J dropped 3; count of bases not matched to a gene: 6. From germline, CDR1 is LNHDA and CDR2 SQIVND (reference sequence). The CDR3 reads CASRQGRTDTQYF. The CDR3 region has the DNA TGTGCCAGCAGACAGGGTCGGACAGATACGCAGTATTTT.

The chain combines TRBV6-4 with TRBJ2-2; weak D call: TRBD1 (6 bases). The CDR3 spans 14 residues. With 4 bases removed from V and 0 bases from J, the gap between germline ends came to 6 bases. The germline V gene encodes CDR1 MRHNA and CDR2 SNTAGT. The CDR3 nucleotides are TGTGCCAGCAGTGGGACAGCGAACACCGGGGAGCTGTTTTTT. Its protein is CASSGTANTGELFF.

This chain's CDR3 is CASSLLGAYEQYF. CDR3 nucleotides: TGTGCCAGCAGCTTATTGGGTGCGTACGAGCAGTACTTC. V usage is TRBV7-2 and J usage is TRBJ2-7; D is unclear. CDR3 size: 13 residues. The ends were cut back, 2 bases at V and 4 bases at J, with 9 bases in the middle. Per germline, CDR1 SGHTA and CDR2 FQGNSA. Filled out from reference TRBV7-2 and TRBJ2-7, the complete variable domain reads GAGVSQSPSNKVTEKGKDVELRCDPISGHTALYWYRQSLGQGLEFLIYFQGNSAPDKSGLPSDRFSAERTGGSVSTLTIQRTQQEDSAVYLCASSLLGAYEQYFGPGTRLTVT.

The chain couples TRBV18 to TRBJ2-1, with D maybe TRBD1 (6 bases). The CDR3 totals 15 residues. Trimming left V 4 bases short and J 0 bases short, with 10 bases between. Germline CDR1 and CDR2: KGHSH and LQKENI. CDR3 coding DNA: TGTGCCAGCTCACTCGGACAGATCTCCTACAATGAGCAGTTCTTC. Residues: CASSLGQISYNEQFF.

This clone is a singleton in its sample. The CDR3, as DNA: TGTGCCAGCAGCTTACGCCCAACTAGCGGGAGTCGAACCGGGGAGCTGTTTTTT. Residues: CASSLRPTSGSRTGELFF. The J gene is TRBJ2-2, the V gene TRBV7-3, with 11 bases matching TRBD2. The trim removed 2 bases at V and 5 bases at J, leaving 10 bases unmatched. The CDR3 is 18 residues long. CDR1 is SGHTA, CDR2 FQGTGA, per germline.

This clone came up once. The chain links TRBV19 to TRBJ1-2, with a possible D match to TRBD1 (5 bases). This CDR3 is 14 amino acids long. Germline values: CDR1 LNHDA, CDR2 SQIVND (reference sequence). Deletions cut 3 bases from V and 4 bases from J, with 12 bases between. The CDR3 DNA follows: TGTGCCAGTAGTATTCAGGGTGCCTCCTATGGCTACACCTTC. Protein: CASSIQGASYGYTF.

The chain joins TRBV19 to TRBJ2-7; 13 bases fit TRBD2. This CDR3 spans 16 amino acids. CDR1 and CDR2 from the germline V gene are LNHDA and SQIVND (reference sequence). J was trimmed by 1 base and V by 5 bases; bases with no gene match: 5. The CDR3, as DNA: TGTGCCAGTAGTCGCGGGACTAGCGGGACTTCCTACGAGCAGTACTTC. It specifies CASSRGTSGTSYEQYF.

The chain is built from TRBV4-2 and TRBJ2-2, with TRBD2 identical over 10 bases. Germline values: CDR1 LGHNA, CDR2 YNFKEQ. The CDR3 has 19 residues. V lost 0 bases and J lost 3; bases outside the gene matches: 10. The CDR3 region has the DNA TGTGCCAGCAGCCAAGATTGGCTAGCGGGAGCGGGTCACACCGGGGAGCTGTTTTTT. Translated, it gives CASSQDWLAGAGHTGELFF.

This chain connects TRBV28 to TRBJ1-5, with D maybe TRBD1 (6 bases). The CDR3 contains 14 residues. V dropped 2 bases and J dropped 16 bases, with 21 bases sitting between them. CDR1 and CDR2 (germline): MDHEN, SYDVKM. The CDR3 sequence: CASSLAGAVGVVHF. In nucleotides, the CDR3 is TGTGCCAGCAGTTTAGCGGGGGCCGTTGGCGTGGTCCATTTT. The whole variable domain, remainder taken from reference TRBV28 and TRBJ1-5, is DVKVTQSSRYLVKRTGEKVFLECVQDMDHENMFWYRQDPGLGLRLIYFSYDVKMKEKGDIPEGYSVSREKKERFSLILESASTNQTSMYLCASSLAGAVGVVHFGDGTRLSIL.

This clone was seen a single time. The chain is built from TRBV4-3 and TRBJ1-1; unclear D gene. Trimming shortened V by 0 bases and J by 4 bases, and 12 bases separated the two germline ends. The CDR3 is 15 residues long. Germline CDR1 and CDR2: LGHNA and YSLEER. CDR3: CASSQDRREGTEAFF. The CDR3 DNA follows: TGCGCCAGCAGCCAAGATCGGAGGGAGGGCACTGAAGCTTTCTTT.

The chain recombines TRBV4-2 with TRBJ2-2, with 8 bases aligning to TRBD2. J lost 0 bases, V lost 3 bases, and 6 bases had no gene match. From germline, CDR1 is LGHNA and CDR2 YNFKEQ. The CDR3 is 17 residues long. This CDR3 reads CASSQITSGANTGELFF. The DNA of the CDR3 is TGTGCCAGCAGCCAGATAACTAGCGGAGCGAACACCGGGGAGCTGTTTTTT.

The rearrangement uses TRBV29-1 and TRBJ1-2; 9 positions match TRBD1. CDR1 is SQVTM and CDR2 is ANQGSEA in the germline V gene. The CDR3 loop spans 13 amino acids. V lost 6 bases, J lost 1 base, and 3 bases stayed unmatched. In nucleotides, the CDR3 is TGCAGCGTCGGACAGGGGCTTAACTATGGCTACACCTTC. This encodes CSVGQGLNYGYTF.

The genes are TRBV28 and TRBJ1-4, with unresolved D. V lost 3 bases and J 2 bases, leaving 10 bases between the germline ends. This CDR3 comprises 15 residues. CDR1 and CDR2 (germline): MDHEN, SYDVKM. The CDR3 nucleotides read TGTGCCAGCAGTTTGTTGGATCTCACTAATGAAAAACTGTTTTTT. Encoded protein: CASSLLDLTNEKLFF.

The rearrangement joins TRBV7-2 to TRBJ1-2, with 8 bases that match TRBD1. V shed 4 bases and J 0 bases; nucleotides not matched to a gene: 7. CDR3 size: 16 residues. Germline V gives CDR1 SGHTA, CDR2 FQGNSA. CDR3 amino acids: CASSSQGALTNYGYTF. As DNA, the CDR3 is TGTGCCAGCAGCTCCCAGGGGGCGCTTACTAACTATGGCTACACCTTC.

The chain's CDR3 is CASSYVRGNYGYTF. DNA of the CDR3: TGTGCCAGCAGTTACGTTCGGGGGAACTATGGCTACACCTTC. This rearrangement joins TRBV6-5 to TRBJ1-2, with D perhaps matching TRBD1 (5 bases). Between the trimmed V and J ends, which lost 2 bases and 2 bases, there was a span of 9 bases. The CDR3 consists of 14 residues. CDR1 and CDR2 from the germline V gene are MNHEY and SVGAGI.

J is TRBJ1-3 and V is TRBV5-8; D call uncertain. Trimming took off 2 bases at V and 0 bases at J, with 3 bases between the two ends. CDR1 is SGHTS, CDR2 YDEGEE, per germline. This CDR3 has 13 amino acids. The DNA of the CDR3 is TGTGCCAGCAGCTTCCACTCTGGAAACACCATATATTTT. Translation gives CASSFHSGNTIYF.

The count of this clone is one. The V call is TRBV25-1, the J call TRBJ1-3, with D hard to call. The germline V gene has CDR1 MGHDK and CDR2 SYGVNS. Trimming took off 7 bases at V and 0 bases at J, with 13 bases between the two ends. This CDR3 is 15 amino acids long. The CDR3 DNA follows: TGTGCCAGCACCTCCGGACTGCCCTCTGGAAACACCATATATTTT. It encodes CASTSGLPSGNTIYF.

V usage is TRBV27 and J usage is TRBJ1-6, with 8 bases matching TRBD1. Trimming took 7 bases from V and 11 from J; bases not matched to a gene: 10. CDR3 size: 14 residues. Germline CDR1 reads MNHEY; CDR2 reads SMNVEV (reference sequence). The CDR3 region is CASNNQGASTPLHF. The CDR3 DNA reads TGTGCCAGCAACAATCAGGGGGCTTCGACACCCCTCCACTTT.